Given below is one TCR beta chain in context. What it binds is not known. TCRdb re-called the 5' RACE reads; one entry per CDR3 protein, DNA not given. This listing includes 350,000 to 400,000 distinct CDR3 sequences. The entry originates in a study of T cells expressing NK-cell markers. Study-level information: HCMV seropositivity characterized seven of the eight sequenced donors, and seronegativity one.

The CDR3 spans 15 residues. General study points: In a handful of donors, these clonotypes also led the CD3+CD56-NKG2C+ fraction.

This TCR came from a woman aged 50 to 65 in good health. The sample consisted of blood T cells: a sorted CD56 or NKG2C T cell subset, CD4+ or CD8+ T cells, or bulk PBMC T cells (not recorded which). V and J are TRBV12-3 or TRBV12-4 and TRBJ1-5; there is no DNA to check the TCRdb D call of TRBD1. CDR3 in amino acids: CASSSTQGLHQPQHF.